A selection of T cell receptor beta chains follows, all from one sample in a study of blood T cells in healthy people across ages. TCRdb re-derived calls from the 5' RACE reads in MiXCR, one entry per CDR3 protein. Among around 900,000 distinct CDR3 sequences listed, roughly half were seen once. The source material was blood. The receptor source for this set is a woman aged 60-75 years in good health. Each CDR3 is given with its conserved first and last residue. Each record gives: clone size, V gene, D gene, J gene, CDR3 protein, CDR3 DNA. D genes are given only for firm matches. Clone size appears in some rows only: once, few, many, or a class for an expanded clone.

.	TRBV28	.	TRBJ1-2	CASSPPRNYGYTF	TGTGCCAGCAGTCCGCCAAGGAACTATGGCTACACCTTC
few	TRBV4-1	.	TRBJ1-2	CASSQAGPYGYTF	TGCGCCAGCAGCCAGGCGGGACCCTATGGCTACACCTTC
.	TRBV12-3/TRBV12-4	.	TRBJ2-3	CASSTGPGTDTQYF	TGTGCCAGCAGTACAGGACCGGGTACAGATACGCAGTATTTT
few	TRBV7-2	.	TRBJ2-3	CASKDSTLGTDTQYF	TGTGCCAGCAAGGACAGCACCCTGGGCACAGATACGCAGTATTTT
few	TRBV12-3/TRBV12-4	TRBD2	TRBJ2-1	CASSFPILAGGNLYPWNEQFF	TGTGCCAGCAGTTTTCCCATCTTAGCGGGAGGTAACTTGTACCCATGGAATGAGCAGTTCTTC
.	TRBV27	.	TRBJ2-7	CARWVAYEQYF	TGTGCCCGGTGGGTAGCCTACGAGCAGTACTTC
.	TRBV5-1	.	TRBJ1-2	CASSFGTIYGYTF	TGCGCCAGCAGCTTCGGCACGATCTATGGCTACACCTTC
few	TRBV29-1	TRBD2	TRBJ2-5	CSVDRGGRAEEQYF	TGCAGCGTTGATCGTGGCGGGAGGGCAGAAGAGCAGTACTTC
.	TRBV28	.	TRBJ2-7	CASKQVQAPYVQYF	TGTGCCAGCAAGCAGGTACAGGCGCCCTACGTGCAGTACTTC
.	TRBV6-1	TRBD1	TRBJ2-7	CASSYVLGTGSYEQYF	TGTGCCAGCAGTTACGTATTGGGGACAGGGAGCTACGAGCAGTACTTC
.	TRBV5-1	.	TRBJ2-5	CASSLPTYPQETQYF	TGCGCCAGCAGCTTGCCGACTTACCCCCAGGAGACCCAGTACTTC
.	TRBV13	.	TRBJ2-4	CASSLSKAKNIQYF	TGTGCCAGCAGCTTATCGAAAGCCAAAAACATTCAGTACTTC
.	TRBV14	TRBD1	TRBJ2-5	CASSYGQGLETQYF	TGTGCCAGCAGCTACGGACAGGGTCTAGAGACCCAGTACTTC
few	TRBV20-1	.	TRBJ2-5	CSARPPTRLEQYF	TGCAGTGCTAGACCCCCTACACGGTTGGAGCAGTACTTC
.	TRBV28	TRBD2	TRBJ2-2	CASRRSGRHTGELFF	TGTGCCAGCAGGCGTAGCGGGAGGCACACCGGGGAGCTGTTTTTT
few	TRBV20-1	.	TRBJ2-1	CSASTGAGEAVNEQFF	TGCAGTGCTAGTACGGGAGCGGGTGAAGCAGTCAATGAGCAGTTCTTC
few	TRBV28	TRBD2	TRBJ2-7	CASSLAAGGAYEQYF	TGTGCCAGCAGCCTTGCAGCGGGAGGGGCTTACGAGCAGTACTTC
.	TRBV10-3	.	TRBJ2-1	CAIRRDPNNEQFF	TGTGCCATCAGACGGGACCCTAACAATGAGCAGTTCTTC
.	TRBV28	TRBD1	TRBJ2-3	CARTGDRQWTDTQYF	TGTGCCAGGACCGGGGACAGGCAATGGACAGATACGCAGTATTTT
few	TRBV27	.	TRBJ2-5	CASSQTLRSRGETQYF	TGTGCCAGCAGTCAGACTCTTAGGAGTCGAGGAGAGACCCAGTACTTC
.	TRBV7-9	.	TRBJ2-3	CASSARPGKGADTQYF	TGTGCCAGCAGCGCCCGACCGGGAAAGGGGGCAGATACGCAGTATTTT
.	TRBV4-3	.	TRBJ2-1	CASGQFPGSEQFF	TGCGCCAGCGGCCAATTTCCGGGCTCGGAGCAGTTCTTC
.	TRBV28	.	TRBJ1-2	CASSFPSGSYGYTF	TGTGCCAGCAGCTTCCCCTCGGGCAGCTATGGCTACACCTTC